A single sample is the source of the 26 T cell receptor beta chains below, sequenced in a study of T cell responses to AZD1222 COVID-19 vaccine. The table came from immunoSEQ multiplex PCR; TCRdb's copy has only in-frame clones and leaves some out. The sample has 150,000 to 200,000 clones; around 93% are singletons. The input for sequencing was peripheral blood, taken on day 0 of AZD1222 vaccination. All receptors come from an adult in good health.

This chain links TRBV7-2 with TRBJ2-2; 10 nucleotides agree with TRBD2. Germline V gives CDR1 SGHTA, CDR2 FQGNSA. J gave up 3 bases and V 6 bases, and 7 bases lay outside the gene matches. The CDR3 loop spans 16 amino acids. Here the CDR3 DNA reads TGTGCCAGCAGTCAAAGTAGCGGGAGGTACACCGGGGAGCTGTTTTTT. This sequence encodes CASSQSSGRYTGELFF.

The chain joins TRBV14 to TRBJ1-1, with TRBD1 matching 8 bases. The CDR3 runs to 13 residues. The trim removed 2 bases at V and 10 bases at J, leaving 6 bases unmatched. Germline values: CDR1 SGHDN, CDR2 FVKESK. The CDR3 here is CASSQRTGSGAFF. Here the CDR3 DNA reads TGTGCCAGCAGCCAAAGGACAGGGTCCGGAGCTTTCTTT.

The chain combines TRBV3-1 (or the pseudogene TRBV3-2) with TRBJ1-1; D remains unclear. The length of the CDR3 is 11 residues. The germline gives CDR1 LGHDT, CDR2 YNNKEL (reference sequence). The V end lost 3 bases, the J end lost 11 bases, and 10 bases lay between the germline ends. The CDR3 region is CASSHETVAFF. The CDR3 DNA sequence: TGTGCCAGCAGCCATGAGACGGTGGCTTTCTTT.

V usage is TRBV3-1 (or the pseudogene TRBV3-2) and J usage is TRBJ2-1; D is perhaps TRBD2 (7 bases). The germline CDR1 and CDR2 sequences are LGHDT and YNNKEL (reference sequence). The CDR3 is made up of 15 amino acids. With 2 bases removed from V and 8 bases from J, the gap between germline ends came to 16 bases. The CDR3 DNA follows: TGTGCCAGCAGCCAAAGGGGGGGAGTTTTGGATGAGCAGTTCTTC. As protein: CASSQRGGVLDEQFF.

This chain links TRBV24-1 with TRBJ2-1; 7 positions match TRBD2. The CDR3 totals 19 residues. Unmatched junction bases numbered 19, after V lost 3 bases and J lost 6 bases. From germline, CDR1 is KGHDR and CDR2 SFDVKD. The DNA of the CDR3 is TGTGCCACCAGTGATCCAACACCACAGAGCGGGGCCGGCTCCAATGAGCAGTTCTTC. It is translated as CATSDPTPQSGAGSNEQFF.

The chain joins TRBV4-2 to TRBJ2-2; 8 bases map to TRBD2. The germline CDR1 and CDR2 sequences are LGHNA and YNFKEQ. The CDR3 is 17 amino acids. Unmatched junction bases numbered 7, after V lost 0 bases and J lost 4 bases. CDR3 in amino acids: CASSQDGGSGATGELFF. The CDR3, as DNA: TGTGCCAGCAGCCAAGATGGAGGTAGCGGGGCCACCGGGGAGCTGTTTTTT.

The chain combines TRBV5-1 with TRBJ1-2; D is unclear. Germline CDR1 SGHRS, CDR2 YFSETQ. V was pared by 1 base and J by 2 bases, with 6 bases between. CDR3 length: 13 amino acids. The CDR3 reads CASSLSRNYGYTF. The CDR3 nucleotides read TGCGCCAGCAGCTTGTCGCGGAACTATGGCTACACCTTC.

V gene TRBV10-3 combines with J gene TRBJ2-7; 8 nucleotides line up with TRBD2. The V gene end was trimmed by 0 bases and the J gene end by 4 bases; junction bases not matched to a gene: 2. Germline values: CDR1 ENHRY, CDR2 SYGVKD. The CDR3 is 14 amino acids. The CDR3 reads CAISESTSVYEQYF. In nucleotides, the CDR3 is TGTGCCATCAGTGAGTCGACTAGCGTGTACGAGCAGTACTTC.

The chain joins TRBV19 to TRBJ2-7, with 11 nucleotides matching TRBD2. CDR1 is LNHDA and CDR2 is SQIVND in the germline V gene (reference sequence). With V trimmed by 1 base and J by 3 bases, 5 bases remained unmatched. The CDR3 sequence is 16 residues long. CDR3 coding DNA: TGTGCCAGTAGTATAGCACTAGCGGGAGCTATCTACGAGCAGTACTTC. This encodes CASSIALAGAIYEQYF.

The J gene is TRBJ2-7, the V gene TRBV19; perhaps TRBD2 as D (5 bases). The CDR3 sequence is 12 residues long. Trimming stripped 5 bases from V and 0 bases from J, with 5 bases between. CDR1 and CDR2 from the germline V gene are LNHDA and SQIVND (reference sequence). The CDR3 here is CASSGLSYEQYF. The DNA of the CDR3 is TGTGCCAGTAGTGGACTCTCCTACGAGCAGTACTTC.

The gene calls are TRBV10-3 and TRBJ2-3; TRBD1 is a possible D gene (7 bases). CDR3 length: 15 amino acids. The V end lost 2 bases, the J end lost 2 bases, and 11 bases lay between the germline ends. CDR1 is ENHRY, CDR2 SYGVKD, per germline. The CDR3 DNA reads as TGTGCCATCAGTGAGCACAGGGGACTCACAGATACGCAGTATTTT. Encoded protein: CAISEHRGLTDTQYF.

This clone was detected only a few times. Other nucleotide sequences in the sample specify the same CDR3. J is TRBJ1-5 and V is TRBV7-2; TRBD1 aligns across 8 bases. Germline CDR1 and CDR2: SGHTA and FQGNSA. The ends lost 1 base at V and 5 bases at J; junction bases unmatched: 4. CDR3 size: 15 residues. In DNA form, the CDR3 reads TGTGCCAGCAGCTTAGAGGGGACAGGTGATCAGCCCCAGCATTTT. It translates to CASSLEGTGDQPQHF.

Remarks on this clone: Within the sample, other DNA sequences also encode this same CDR3. CDR3: CASSPNNEQFF. The CDR3 nucleotides are TGTGCCAGCTCACCAAACAATGAGCAGTTCTTC. The V and J genes are TRBV18 and TRBJ2-1; no definite D call. V was clipped by 2 bases and J by 5 bases, with 1 base between them. The germline gives CDR1 KGHSH, CDR2 LQKENI. The CDR3 extends over 11 amino acids.

This chain joins TRBV2 and TRBJ2-7; tentative D call: TRBD1 (6 bases). Germline CDR1 reads SNHLY; CDR2 reads FYNNEI. The CDR3 extends over 13 amino acids. V lost 5 bases, J lost 2 bases, and 10 bases lay in between. The CDR3: CASSNTGPYEQYF. The CDR3 coding sequence is TGTGCCAGCAGTAATACAGGGCCCTACGAGCAGTACTTC.

This clone was detected only once. This rearrangement joins TRBV13 to TRBJ2-7; 13 bases agree with TRBD2. The CDR3 runs to 15 residues. V trimming: 5 bases; J trimming: 3 bases; junction bases outside the gene matches: 4. Germline values: CDR1 PRHDT, CDR2 FYEKMQ (reference sequence). The DNA of the CDR3 is TGTGCCAGCAGCGGCAGGACTAGCGGGAGCTACGAGCAGTACTTC. It is translated as CASSGRTSGSYEQYF.

This chain joins TRBV3-1 (or the pseudogene TRBV3-2) and TRBJ1-3; D is unresolved. In germline, CDR1 is LGHDT, CDR2 YNNKEL (reference sequence). The CDR3 sequence is 17 residues long. The V end was cut by 2 bases, the J end by 2 bases, with 16 bases between. In DNA form, the CDR3 reads TGTGCCAGCAGCCAACTTAGCAGTATCCGACCTGGAAACACCATATATTTT. It translates to CASSQLSSIRPGNTIYF.

The V call is TRBV9, the J call TRBJ2-7, with TRBD1 as a possible D gene (5 bases). The V gene's germline CDR1 is SGDLS and CDR2 YYNGEE. The CDR3 spans 14 residues. The ends were cut back, 0 bases at V and 3 bases at J, with 10 bases in the middle. Here the CDR3 reads CASSVDGQGYEQYF. For the CDR3, the DNA is TGTGCCAGCAGCGTAGATGGTCAGGGCTACGAGCAGTACTTC.

The CDR3, as DNA: TGTGCCTGGAGTGCAGGAAGCAATCAGCCCCAGCATTTT. It yields the protein CAWSAGSNQPQHF. The chain couples TRBV30 to TRBJ1-5; no reliable D call. This CDR3 has 13 amino acids. Trimming left V 1 base short and J 1 base short, with 5 bases between. Germline V gives CDR1 GTSNPN, CDR2 SVGIG (reference sequence).

The chain uses TRBV28 and TRBJ1-1, with 8 bases fitting TRBD1. CDR3 length: 14 residues. The ends lost 5 bases at V and 5 bases at J; junction bases unmatched: 7. Looked up from germline, CDR1 is MDHEN and CDR2 is SYDVKM. The CDR3 sequence is CASSPGQGFTEAFF. The CDR3, as DNA: TGTGCCAGCAGTCCCGGACAGGGTTTTACTGAAGCTTTCTTT.

This clone occurred a few times. The chain has TRBV28 and TRBJ2-1, with 8 bases that match TRBD2. CDR3 length: 17 residues. The V gene end was trimmed by 3 bases and the J gene end by 0 bases; junction bases not matched to a gene: 7. Germline V gene data show CDR1 as MDHEN and CDR2 as SYDVKM. CDR3 sequence reads: CASSFLAGGNSYNEQFF. The CDR3 DNA follows: TGTGCCAGCAGTTTTCTGGCGGGAGGTAACTCCTACAATGAGCAGTTCTTC.

V and J are TRBV7-3 and TRBJ2-1, with 11 bases lining up with TRBD1. In germline, CDR1 is SGHTA, CDR2 FQGTGA. This CDR3 is 17 amino acids long. With 5 bases clipped from V and 3 bases from J, the junction kept 9 bases outside the gene matches. The CDR3 DNA follows: TGTGCCAGCAGCCAGGGCAGGACAGGGGGCCTCTACAATGAGCAGTTCTTC. Translating it yields CASSQGRTGGLYNEQFF.

The J gene is TRBJ2-1, the V gene TRBV9; D is uncertain. The germline gives CDR1 SGDLS, CDR2 YYNGEE. Between the trimmed V and J ends, which lost 4 bases and 0 bases, there was a span of 11 bases. CDR3 length equals 15 residues. The DNA of the CDR3 is TGTGCCAGCAGCTCGACTGGCGGCTCCTACAATGAGCAGTTCTTC. This codes for CASSSTGGSYNEQFF.

V and J are TRBV10-1 and TRBJ2-7; 9 nucleotides match TRBD2. Germline values: CDR1 WNHNN, CDR2 SYGVQD (reference sequence). The CDR3 spans 12 residues. Losses at the gene ends were 3 bases for V and 7 bases for J; bases not matched to a gene: 1. DNA for the CDR3: TGCGCCAGCAGTGACAGCGGGGGGGAGCAGTACTTC. This gives the protein CASSDSGGEQYF.

This clone was seen a handful of times. The V gene is TRBV6-2 or TRBV6-3, the J gene TRBJ1-2; D gene unclear. Germline loops: CDR1 MNHEY, CDR2 SVGEGT. The V end was cut by 3 bases, the J end by 5 bases, with 10 bases between. CDR3 length: 13 amino acids. The CDR3 loop is CASSYNSGYGYTF. The DNA of the CDR3 is TGTGCCAGCAGTTATAACTCTGGGTATGGCTACACCTTC.

This chain links TRBV21-1 with TRBJ2-1; the table's D call, TRBD2, was not checked against the DNA. TRBV21-1 represents a pseudogene. This CDR3 region has 14 residues. The CDR3 region has the DNA TGTGCCAGCAGCCGGCGGTCTGCCTACAATGAGCAGTTCTTC. It translates to CASSRRSAYNEQFF.

The V call is TRBV6-5, the J call TRBJ1-1, with a weak D call TRBD1 (5 bases). V lost 0 bases to trimming and J lost 4 bases, with 9 bases between them. The CDR3 is 14 residues long. Germline V CDR1 and CDR2: MNHEY, SVGAGI. The CDR3 loop is CASSYSNGGTEAFF. Written as DNA, the CDR3 is TGTGCCAGCAGTTACTCGAATGGGGGCACTGAAGCTTTCTTT.